The 20 T cell receptor beta chains presented below share a single source sample, sequenced in a study of identical twins. TCRdb recomputed calls from the 5' RACE reads with MiXCR, one row per CDR3 protein. The table has 1.5 million to 2 million distinct CDR3 sequences, around 29% seen once. The sequenced sample consisted of cord blood. Source of these receptors: a newborn girl in good health.

This rearrangement joins TRBV12-3 or TRBV12-4 to TRBJ2-1, with D possibly TRBD1 on 5 matching bases. The DNA matches TRBJ2-7 better at its end, which makes the J call doubtful. The CDR3 runs to 15 residues. The CDR3: CASSFRASSYNEQYF. The CDR3 DNA reads as TGTGCCAGCAGTTTCAGGGCGAGCTCCTACAATGAGCAGTACTTC.

V and J are TRBV9 and TRBJ2-7; D unresolved. V lost 2 bases to trimming and J lost 8 bases, with 14 bases between them. The length of the CDR3 is 13 residues. Germline V lookup: CDR1 SGDLS, CDR2 YYNGEE. CDR3 loop: CASSVAFPDQQYF. The CDR3 DNA reads TGTGCCAGCAGCGTTGCTTTCCCGGATCAGCAGTACTTC.

The chain employs TRBV27 and TRBJ1-2; no reliable D call. CDR1 is MNHEY, CDR2 SMNVEV, per germline (reference sequence). This CDR3 comprises 12 residues. Trimming shortened V by 5 bases and J by 4 bases, and 8 bases separated the two germline ends. This CDR3 is CASSGPGYGYTF. The CDR3 nucleotides are TGTGCCAGCAGTGGCCCAGGCTATGGCTACACCTTC.

J is TRBJ2-7 and V is TRBV4-1; D is tentatively TRBD1 or TRBD2 (5 bases each). Per germline, CDR1 MGHRA and CDR2 YSYEKL. V was clipped by 2 bases and J by 5 bases, with 13 bases between them. The CDR3 sequence is 14 residues long. The DNA for the CDR3 is TGCGCCAGCAGCCAAAGGGGAGATCGGAACGAGCAGTACTTC. It codes for CASSQRGDRNEQYF.

This clonotype turned up a few times. The CDR3 region has the DNA TGTGCCTCCAGGACTAGCGGGGGTTTCTCCTACGAGCAGTACTTC. Translation gives CASRTSGGFSYEQYF. This sequence joins TRBV10-3 and TRBJ2-7; 13 bases are shared with TRBD2. Germline V gene lookup returns CDR1 ENHRY and CDR2 SYGVKD. Trimming cost V 11 bases and J 0 bases; bases outside gene matches: 7. CDR3 length: 15 amino acids.

This clonotype occurred a few times. The chain joins TRBV24-1 to TRBJ2-3; D may be TRBD1 or TRBD2 (5 bases each). The CDR3 is made up of 14 amino acids. V was cut by 5 bases and J by 4 bases, with 12 bases left in between. Germline CDR1 and CDR2: KGHDR and SFDVKD. CDR3 sequence: CATSGGVAPDTQYF. As DNA, the CDR3 is TGTGCCACCAGTGGAGGGGTAGCTCCAGATACGCAGTATTTT.

In regard to this clonotype: One end of the junction fails to match germline, which may point to a read error. The V gene is TRBV2, the J gene TRBJ1-5; no firm D call. Germline values: CDR1 SNHLY, CDR2 FYNNEI. The CDR3 is 15 residues long. The CDR3 sequence is CASSDPLDSSQPQHF. CDR3 coding DNA: TGTGCCAGCAGTGATCCCTTAGATAGCAGTCAGCCCCAGCATTTT.

V is TRBV20-1 and J is TRBJ1-2, with D hard to call. Deletions cut 6 bases from V and 2 bases from J, with 13 bases between. The CDR3 covers 13 residues. Per the germline V gene, CDR1 is DFQATT and CDR2 is SNEGSKA (reference sequence). The CDR3 bases are TGCAGTGCCCCAACTCCCAGGAACTATGGCTACACCTTC. Translated: CSAPTPRNYGYTF.

This clonotype appeared a few times. V gene TRBV2 combines with J gene TRBJ1-2; unclear D gene. Between the trimmed V and J ends, which lost 2 bases and 6 bases, there was a span of 16 bases. The CDR3 has 15 amino acids. CDR1 and CDR2 (germline): SNHLY, FYNNEI. The CDR3 is CASSELAGPMDGYTF. The CDR3 coding sequence is TGTGCCAGCAGTGAATTGGCCGGACCTATGGATGGCTACACCTTC.

This chain links TRBV7-2 with TRBJ1-2; unclear D gene. Germline assignment: CDR1 SGHTA and CDR2 FQGNSA. This CDR3 is built from 15 residues. V was shortened by 1 base and J by 2 bases, with 11 bases between the two germline ends. The DNA of the CDR3 is TGTGCCAGCAGCTTAGTAGATCTCCCGAACTATGGCTACACCTTC. Residues: CASSLVDLPNYGYTF. Full variable domain (missing parts from reference TRBV7-2 and TRBJ1-2): GAGVSQSPSNKVTEKGKDVELRCDPISGHTALYWYRQSLGQGLEFLIYFQGNSAPDKSGLPSDRFSAERTGGSVSTLTIQRTQQEDSAVYLCASSLVDLPNYGYTFGSGTRLTVV.

Comments on this clonotype: At one end the junction does not follow the germline gene, possibly because of a read error. The gene calls are TRBV12-3 or TRBV12-4 and TRBJ2-1; no clear D gene. The CDR3 spans 11 residues. CDR3 DNA sequence: TGTGCCGGCAGTTCTACCAATGAGCAGTTCTTC. As protein: CAGSSTNEQFF.

This clonotype showed up just once. The rearrangement joins TRBV4-2 to TRBJ2-2, with D unclear. The CDR3 has 13 residues. Trimming pared 0 bases from V and 7 bases from J, leaving 6 bases between. Germline assignment: CDR1 LGHNA and CDR2 YNFKEQ. CDR3 sequence: CASSQDTGGELFF. The CDR3 bases are TGTGCCAGCAGCCAAGATACCGGCGGGGAGCTGTTTTTT.

The chain uses TRBV5-1 and TRBJ1-2; D call uncertain. The CDR3 consists of 14 residues. Trimming cost V 4 bases and J 2 bases, with 12 bases left between them. The germline CDR1 and CDR2 sequences are SGHRS and YFSETQ. CDR3 residues: CASSPKGSNYGYTF. CDR3 nucleotide sequence: TGCGCCAGCAGCCCTAAAGGCTCAAACTATGGCTACACCTTC.

Note on this clonotype: A much larger clone lies a single base off, so this may be a read error. The rearrangement uses TRBV3-1 and TRBJ2-7, with 7 nucleotides matching TRBD2. The CDR3 sequence is 14 residues long. The V gene's germline CDR1 is LGHDT and CDR2 YNNKEL (reference sequence). The CDR3 region is CAGRRGTGSYEQYF. For the CDR3, the DNA is TGTGCCGGCAGGCGGGGGACTGGCTCCTACGAGCAGTACTTC.

This clonotype was seen just once. The chain links TRBV5-1 to TRBJ2-2; maybe TRBD2 (5 bases). The CDR3 has 16 residues. Germline CDR1 is SGHRS and CDR2 is YFSETQ. The V end lost 4 bases, the J end lost 3 bases, and 16 bases lay between the germline ends. CDR3: CASSLFSLGDTGELFF. CDR3 coding DNA: TGCGCCAGCAGCCTTTTCTCCCTCGGGGACACCGGGGAGCTGTTTTTT.

This clonotype has only a few counts. The rearrangement links TRBV20-1 to TRBJ2-1; D remains unclear. The CDR3 loop spans 13 amino acids. Germline V gene sequence: CDR1 DFQATT, CDR2 SNEGSKA (reference sequence). V gave up 2 bases and J gave up 5 bases, with 10 bases separating them. CDR3 residues: CSARSRPNNEQFF. CDR3 bases: TGCAGTGCTAGATCCAGACCCAACAATGAGCAGTTCTTC.

This sequence joins TRBV7-2 and TRBJ1-5; weak D call: TRBD1 (5 bases). Germline V gives CDR1 SGHTA, CDR2 FQGNSA. This CDR3 has 14 residues. Deletions cut 4 bases from V and 3 bases from J, with 10 bases between. The CDR3 sequence: CASSWDGYNQPQHF. DNA for the CDR3: TGTGCCAGCAGCTGGGACGGGTACAATCAGCCCCAGCATTTT. Based on the CDR3 plus reference TRBV7-2 and TRBJ1-5, the full variable domain is GAGVSQSPSNKVTEKGKDVELRCDPISGHTALYWYRQSLGQGLEFLIYFQGNSAPDKSGLPSDRFSAERTGGSVSTLTIQRTQQEDSAVYLCASSWDGYNQPQHFGDGTRLSIL.

As to this clonotype: The junction differs from germline at one of its ends, possibly a read error. The chain employs TRBV6-6 and TRBJ2-7; D might be TRBD1 (5 bases). This CDR3 is built from 15 residues. The germline V gene encodes CDR1 MNHNY and CDR2 SVGAGI (reference sequence). As DNA, the CDR3 is TGTGCCAGCAGTTCCTCCAGCCCCAGGGTGTACGAGCGGTACTTC. Amino acids: CASSSSSPRVYERYF.

The V and J genes are TRBV13 and TRBJ2-3, with 10 bases that match TRBD2. Germline V lookup: CDR1 PRHDT, CDR2 FYEKMQ (reference sequence). V lost 5 bases, J lost 3 bases, and 11 bases stayed unmatched. CDR3 length: 17 residues. CDR3 nucleotides: TGTGCCAGCAGCCCCCCCTGGGCTAGCGGGAGTACAGATACGCAGTATTTT. This encodes CASSPPWASGSTDTQYF.

This chain links TRBV3-1 with TRBJ2-5; D not certain. CDR1 and CDR2 from the germline V gene are LGHDT and YNNKEL (reference sequence). V was trimmed by 0 bases and J by 11 bases, leaving 16 bases between them. The CDR3 extends over 14 amino acids. This CDR3 reads CASSQDPGSNEQYF. CDR3 coding DNA: TGTGCCAGCAGCCAAGATCCGGGTTCCAATGAGCAGTACTTC.